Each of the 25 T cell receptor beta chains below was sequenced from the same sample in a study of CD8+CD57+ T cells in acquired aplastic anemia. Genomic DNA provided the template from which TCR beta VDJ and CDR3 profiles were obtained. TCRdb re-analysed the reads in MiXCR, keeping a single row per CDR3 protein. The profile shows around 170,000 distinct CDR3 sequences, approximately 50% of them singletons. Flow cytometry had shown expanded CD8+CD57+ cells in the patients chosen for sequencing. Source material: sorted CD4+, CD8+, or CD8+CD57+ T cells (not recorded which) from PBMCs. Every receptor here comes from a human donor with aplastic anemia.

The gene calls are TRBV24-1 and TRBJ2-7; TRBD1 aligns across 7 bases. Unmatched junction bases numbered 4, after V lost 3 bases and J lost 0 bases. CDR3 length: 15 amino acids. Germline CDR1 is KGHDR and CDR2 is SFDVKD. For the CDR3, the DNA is TGTGCCACCAGTGATGACAGGGTCGGCTCCTACGAGCAGTACTTC. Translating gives CATSDDRVGSYEQYF.

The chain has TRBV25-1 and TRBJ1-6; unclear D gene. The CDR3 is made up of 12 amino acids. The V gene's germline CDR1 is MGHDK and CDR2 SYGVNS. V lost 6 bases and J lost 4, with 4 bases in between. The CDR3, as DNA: TGTGCCAGCAGGGGTTATAATTCACCCCTCCACTTT. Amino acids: CASRGYNSPLHF.

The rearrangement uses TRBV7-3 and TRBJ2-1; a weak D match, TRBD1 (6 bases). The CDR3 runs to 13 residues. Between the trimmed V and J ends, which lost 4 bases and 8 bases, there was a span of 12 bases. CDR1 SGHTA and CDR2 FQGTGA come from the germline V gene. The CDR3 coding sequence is TGTGCCAGCAGCTCACAGGGTAACGATGAGCAGTTCTTC. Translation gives CASSSQGNDEQFF.

The CDR3 protein is CASSLVLSEGTEAFF. DNA for the CDR3: TGTGCCAGCAGCTTAGTCCTGTCTGAGGGGACCGAAGCTTTCTTT. The chain combines TRBV7-8 with TRBJ1-1; D is perhaps TRBD1 (5 bases). Germline CDR1 reads SGHVS; CDR2 reads FQNEAQ. Trimming cost V 1 base and J 8 bases, with 17 bases left between them. The CDR3 loop spans 15 amino acids.

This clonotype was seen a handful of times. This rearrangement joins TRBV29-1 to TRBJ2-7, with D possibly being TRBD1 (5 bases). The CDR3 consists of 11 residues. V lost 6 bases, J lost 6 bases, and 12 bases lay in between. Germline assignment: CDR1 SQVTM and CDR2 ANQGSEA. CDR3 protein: CSVFQGGEQYF. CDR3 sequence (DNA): TGCAGCGTATTCCAGGGCGGCGAGCAGTACTTC.

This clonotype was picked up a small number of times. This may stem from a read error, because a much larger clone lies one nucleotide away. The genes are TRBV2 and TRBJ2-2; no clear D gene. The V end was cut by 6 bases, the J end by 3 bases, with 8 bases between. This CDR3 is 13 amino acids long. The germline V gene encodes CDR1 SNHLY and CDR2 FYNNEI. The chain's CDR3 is CASSLQYTGELFF. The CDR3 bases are TGTGCCAGCAGCCTACAGTACACCGGGGAGCTGTTTTTT.

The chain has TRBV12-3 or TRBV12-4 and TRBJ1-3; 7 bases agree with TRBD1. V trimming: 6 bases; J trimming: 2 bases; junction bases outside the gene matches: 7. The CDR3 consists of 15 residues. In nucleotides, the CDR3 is TGTGCCAGCAGCCCAGACAGGGTGACTGGAAACACCATATATTTT. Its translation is CASSPDRVTGNTIYF.

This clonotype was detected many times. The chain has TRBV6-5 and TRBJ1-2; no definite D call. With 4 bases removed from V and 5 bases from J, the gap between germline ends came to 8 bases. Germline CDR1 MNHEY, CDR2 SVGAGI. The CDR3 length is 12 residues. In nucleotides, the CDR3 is TGTGCCAGCAGTTTCGGATTATATGGCTACACCTTC. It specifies CASSFGLYGYTF.

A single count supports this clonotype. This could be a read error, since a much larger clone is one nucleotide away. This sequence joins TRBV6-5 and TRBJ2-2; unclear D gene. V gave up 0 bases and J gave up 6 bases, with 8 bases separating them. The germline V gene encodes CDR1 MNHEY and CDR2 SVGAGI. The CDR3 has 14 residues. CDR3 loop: CASSYSWQSGELFF. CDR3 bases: TGTGCCAGCAGTTACTCGTGGCAATCCGGGGAGCTGTTTTTT.

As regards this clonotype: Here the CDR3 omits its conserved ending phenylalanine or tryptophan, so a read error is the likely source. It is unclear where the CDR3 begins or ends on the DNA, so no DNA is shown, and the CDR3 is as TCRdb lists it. CDR3: CSAREVSRGVLAS. The V gene is TRBV20-1, the J gene TRBJ2-6. CDR1 and CDR2 from the germline V gene are DFQATT and SNEGSKA (reference sequence). The CDR3 totals 13 residues, both ends included.

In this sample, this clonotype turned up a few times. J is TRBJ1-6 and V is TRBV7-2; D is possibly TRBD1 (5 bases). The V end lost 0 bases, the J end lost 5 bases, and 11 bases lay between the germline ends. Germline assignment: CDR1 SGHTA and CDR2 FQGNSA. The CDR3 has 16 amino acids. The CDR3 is CASSLASWGDNSPLHF. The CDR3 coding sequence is TGTGCCAGCAGCTTAGCGTCATGGGGGGATAATTCACCCCTCCACTTT.

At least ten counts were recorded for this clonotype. Here the CDR3 DNA reads TGTGCCAGCAGCCTAAGGTGGGAGACCCAGTACTTC. It yields the protein CASSLRWETQYF. The rearrangement links TRBV7-2 to TRBJ2-5; D gene uncertain. This CDR3 comprises 12 residues. The V gene lost 5 bases and the J gene lost 5 bases, with 9 bases spanning the gap. From germline, CDR1 is SGHTA and CDR2 FQGNSA.

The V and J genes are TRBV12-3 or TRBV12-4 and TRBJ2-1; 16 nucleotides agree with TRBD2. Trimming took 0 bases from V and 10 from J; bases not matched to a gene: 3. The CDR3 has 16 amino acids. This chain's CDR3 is CASSLAGTSGRAEQFF. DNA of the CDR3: TGTGCCAGCAGTTTAGCGGGGACTAGCGGGAGGGCCGAGCAGTTCTTC.

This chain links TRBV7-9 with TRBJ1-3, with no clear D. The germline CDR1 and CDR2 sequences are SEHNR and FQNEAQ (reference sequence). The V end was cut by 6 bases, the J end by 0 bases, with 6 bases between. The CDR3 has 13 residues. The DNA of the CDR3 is TGTGCCAGCAGTATCTACTCTGGAAACACCATATATTTT. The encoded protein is CASSIYSGNTIYF.

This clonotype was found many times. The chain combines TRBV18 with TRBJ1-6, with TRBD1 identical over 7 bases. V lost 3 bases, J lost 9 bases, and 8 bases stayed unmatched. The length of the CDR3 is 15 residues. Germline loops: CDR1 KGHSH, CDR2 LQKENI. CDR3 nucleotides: TGTGCCAGCTCACCTGGCGACAGGGTTGTTTCACCCCTCCACTTT. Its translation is CASSPGDRVVSPLHF. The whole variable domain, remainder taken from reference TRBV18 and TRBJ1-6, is NAGVMQNPRHLVRRRGQEARLRCSPMKGHSHVYWYRQLPEEGLKFMVYLQKENIIDESGMPKERFSAEFPKEGPSILRIQQVVRGDSAAYFCASSPGDRVVSPLHFGNGTRLTVT.

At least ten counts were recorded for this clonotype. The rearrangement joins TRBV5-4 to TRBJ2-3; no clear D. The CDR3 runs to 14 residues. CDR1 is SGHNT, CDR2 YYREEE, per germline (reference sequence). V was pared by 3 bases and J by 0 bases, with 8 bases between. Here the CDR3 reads CASSYSRSTDTQYF. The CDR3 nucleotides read TGTGCCAGCAGCTACTCCCGGAGCACAGATACGCAGTATTTT.

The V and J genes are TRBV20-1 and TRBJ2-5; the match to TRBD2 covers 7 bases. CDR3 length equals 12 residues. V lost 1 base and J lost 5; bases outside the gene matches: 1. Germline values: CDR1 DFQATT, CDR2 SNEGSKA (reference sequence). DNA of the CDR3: TGCAGTGCTAGAGTTAGCGGGGAGACCCAGTACTTC. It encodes CSARVSGETQYF.

The CDR3 DNA follows: TGCAGCGTTGAGGCCGGGACAGGGGATGGCTACACCTTC. Amino acid sequence: CSVEAGTGDGYTF. The chain uses TRBV29-1 and TRBJ1-2; the match to TRBD1 covers 10 bases. CDR3 length: 13 residues. J lost 6 bases, V lost 3 bases, and 4 bases had no gene match. Per the germline V gene, CDR1 is SQVTM and CDR2 is ANQGSEA.

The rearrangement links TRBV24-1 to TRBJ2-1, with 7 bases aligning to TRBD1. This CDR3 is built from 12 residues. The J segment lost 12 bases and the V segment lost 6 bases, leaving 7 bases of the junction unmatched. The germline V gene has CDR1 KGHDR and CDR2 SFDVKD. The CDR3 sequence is CATSSTQGSQFF. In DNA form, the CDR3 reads TGTGCCACCAGTTCGACACAGGGGTCGCAGTTCTTC.

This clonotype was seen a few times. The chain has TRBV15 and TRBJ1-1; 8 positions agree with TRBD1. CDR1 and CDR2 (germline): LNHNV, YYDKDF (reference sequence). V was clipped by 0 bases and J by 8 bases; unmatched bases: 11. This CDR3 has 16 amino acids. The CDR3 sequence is CATSRDRQGAGAEAFF. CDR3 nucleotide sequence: TGTGCCACCAGCAGAGATCGGCAGGGGGCTGGAGCGGAAGCTTTCTTT.

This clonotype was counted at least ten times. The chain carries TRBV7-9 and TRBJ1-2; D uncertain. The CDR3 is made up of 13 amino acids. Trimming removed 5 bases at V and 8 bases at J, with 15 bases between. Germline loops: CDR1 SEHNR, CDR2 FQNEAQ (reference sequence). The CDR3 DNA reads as TGTGCCAGCAGCGATTTGGGATACGACGGCTACACCTTC. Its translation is CASSDLGYDGYTF.

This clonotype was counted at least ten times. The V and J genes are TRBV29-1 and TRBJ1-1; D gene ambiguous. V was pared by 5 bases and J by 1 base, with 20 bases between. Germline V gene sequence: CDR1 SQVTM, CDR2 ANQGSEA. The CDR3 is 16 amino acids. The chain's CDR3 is CSVQFSLRGWNTEAFF. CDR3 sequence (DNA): TGCAGCGTTCAGTTCAGTCTGCGGGGATGGAACACTGAAGCTTTCTTT.

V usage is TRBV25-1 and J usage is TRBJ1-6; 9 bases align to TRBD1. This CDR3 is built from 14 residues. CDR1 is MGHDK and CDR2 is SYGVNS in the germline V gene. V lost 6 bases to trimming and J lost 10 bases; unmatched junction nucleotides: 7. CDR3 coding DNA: TGTGCCAGCAGCGCGGGGACAGGGAAGTCACCCCTCCACTTT. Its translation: CASSAGTGKSPLHF.

The CDR3 nucleotides are TGTGCCAGCAGCTTAGGGGGACTAGCGGGGAGCAGCTACGAGCAGTACTTC. This sequence encodes CASSLGGLAGSSYEQYF. The chain uses TRBV11-1 and TRBJ2-7; 13 nucleotides match TRBD2. The J segment lost 3 bases and the V segment lost 1 base, leaving 6 bases of the junction unmatched. Germline V lookup: CDR1 SGHAT, CDR2 FQDESV (reference sequence). The CDR3 totals 17 residues.

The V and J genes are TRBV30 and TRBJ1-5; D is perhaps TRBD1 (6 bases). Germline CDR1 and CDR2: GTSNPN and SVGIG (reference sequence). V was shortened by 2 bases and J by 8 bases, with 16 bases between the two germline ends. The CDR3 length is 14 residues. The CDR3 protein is CAWSRGQRVEPQHF. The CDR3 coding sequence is TGTGCCTGGAGTAGAGGACAGCGTGTTGAGCCCCAGCATTTT.